This passage covers 3 T cell receptor beta chains from one sample sequenced in a study of blood T cells in healthy people across ages. Primers used in a second PCR of roughly 6 to 11 cycles were a sample-barcoded 5' primer and a J-beta primer mix. TCRdb fed the 5' RACE reads into MiXCR, producing one record per CDR3 protein. The table lists some 930,000 distinct CDR3 sequences, 29% of them singletons, with roughly a tenth in the top ten. The same specimen was also included in a second study, on T cells of mothers and their children.

Sequenced input: blood. The receptors originated from a middle-aged woman in good health.

This clonotype was seen ten or more times. V and J are TRBV7-8 and TRBJ2-5; weak D call: TRBD2 (6 bases). The CDR3 consists of 14 residues. The germline V and J ends were trimmed by 4 bases and 6 bases, with 15 bases remaining between them. Germline V CDR1 and CDR2: SGHVS, FQNEAQ. CDR3 DNA sequence: TGTGCCAGCAGCTCCCGGGACTCCAAGAAGACCCAGTACTTC. Translating it yields CASSSRDSKKTQYF.

The chain carries TRBV28 and TRBJ2-5, with 10 bases fitting TRBD2. The CDR3 is 15 residues long. Germline V gives CDR1 MDHEN, CDR2 SYDVKM. The ends lost 3 bases at V and 4 bases at J; junction bases unmatched: 5. The CDR3 sequence is CASSFSGGRRETQYF. The CDR3 bases are TGTGCCAGCAGTTTTAGCGGGGGGAGGCGAGAGACCCAGTACTTC.

The J gene is TRBJ2-3, the V gene TRBV15; the D is unclear. Germline-derived CDR1 and CDR2 are LNHNV and YYDKDF (reference sequence). The CDR3 loop spans 15 amino acids. The ends were cut back, 0 bases at V and 4 bases at J, with 11 bases in the middle. The CDR3 is CATSRDTWDSDTQYF. The CDR3 DNA sequence: TGTGCCACCAGCAGAGATACGTGGGATTCAGATACGCAGTATTTT.